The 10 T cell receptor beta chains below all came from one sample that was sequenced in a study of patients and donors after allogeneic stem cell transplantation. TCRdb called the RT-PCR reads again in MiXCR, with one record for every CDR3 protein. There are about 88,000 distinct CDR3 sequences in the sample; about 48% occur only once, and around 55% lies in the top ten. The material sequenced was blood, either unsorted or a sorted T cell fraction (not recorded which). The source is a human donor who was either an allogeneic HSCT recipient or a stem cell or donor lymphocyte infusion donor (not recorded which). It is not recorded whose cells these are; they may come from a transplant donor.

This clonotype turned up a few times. The CDR3 region has the DNA TGCAGTGCTAGTCACATGACAGGGGCCAATCAGCCCCAGCATTTT. Translated, it gives CSASHMTGANQPQHF. The chain is built from TRBV20-1 and TRBJ1-5; 8 positions agree with TRBD1. Unmatched junction bases numbered 7, after V lost 3 bases and J lost 3 bases. The CDR3 sequence is 15 residues long. The V gene's germline CDR1 is DFQATT and CDR2 SNEGSKA (reference sequence).

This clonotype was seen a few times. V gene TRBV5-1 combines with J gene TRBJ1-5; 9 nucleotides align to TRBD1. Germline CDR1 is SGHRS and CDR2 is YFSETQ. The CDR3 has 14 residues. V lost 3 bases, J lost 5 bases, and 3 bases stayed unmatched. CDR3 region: CASSSTGGDQPQHF. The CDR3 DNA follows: TGCGCCAGCAGCTCGACAGGGGGGGATCAGCCCCAGCATTTT.

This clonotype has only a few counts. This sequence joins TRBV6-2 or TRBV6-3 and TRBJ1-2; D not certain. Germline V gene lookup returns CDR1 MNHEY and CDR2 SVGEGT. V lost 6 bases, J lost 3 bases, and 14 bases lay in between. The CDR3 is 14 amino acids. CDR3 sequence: CASSRRPSDYGYTF. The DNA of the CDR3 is TGTGCCAGCAGCAGACGGCCTTCGGACTATGGCTACACCTTC.

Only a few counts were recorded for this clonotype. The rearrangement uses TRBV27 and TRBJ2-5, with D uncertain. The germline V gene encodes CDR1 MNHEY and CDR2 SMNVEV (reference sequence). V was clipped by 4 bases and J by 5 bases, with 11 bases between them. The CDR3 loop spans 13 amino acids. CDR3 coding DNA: TGTGCCAGCAGTTCTGGGCTCCGGGAGACCCAGTACTTC. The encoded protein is CASSSGLRETQYF.

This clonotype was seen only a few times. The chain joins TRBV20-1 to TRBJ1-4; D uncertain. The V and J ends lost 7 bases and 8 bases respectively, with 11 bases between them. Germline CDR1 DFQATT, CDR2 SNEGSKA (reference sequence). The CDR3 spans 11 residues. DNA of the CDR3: TGCAGTGGTTTACTGGGGGAAAAACTGTTTTTT. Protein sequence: CSGLLGEKLFF.

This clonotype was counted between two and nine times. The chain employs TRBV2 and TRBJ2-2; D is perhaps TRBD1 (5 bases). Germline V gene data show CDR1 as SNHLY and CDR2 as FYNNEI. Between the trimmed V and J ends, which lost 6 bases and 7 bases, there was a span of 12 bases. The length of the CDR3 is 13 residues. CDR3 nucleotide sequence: TGTGCCAGCAGCTCAGGGCCCCGCGGGGAGCTGTTTTTT. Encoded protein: CASSSGPRGELFF.

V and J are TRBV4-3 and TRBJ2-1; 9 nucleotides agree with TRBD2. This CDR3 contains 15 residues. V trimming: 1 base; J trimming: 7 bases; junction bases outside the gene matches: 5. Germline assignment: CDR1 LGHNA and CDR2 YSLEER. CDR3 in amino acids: CASSQAGLASNEQFF. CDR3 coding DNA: TGCGCCAGCAGCCAAGCGGGACTAGCTAGTAATGAGCAGTTCTTC.

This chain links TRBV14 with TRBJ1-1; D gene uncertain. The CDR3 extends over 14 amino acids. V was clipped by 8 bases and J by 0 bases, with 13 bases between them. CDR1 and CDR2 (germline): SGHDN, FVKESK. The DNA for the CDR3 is TGTGCCAGCGCGTGGCAACAAATGAACACTGAAGCTTTCTTT. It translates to CASAWQQMNTEAFF.

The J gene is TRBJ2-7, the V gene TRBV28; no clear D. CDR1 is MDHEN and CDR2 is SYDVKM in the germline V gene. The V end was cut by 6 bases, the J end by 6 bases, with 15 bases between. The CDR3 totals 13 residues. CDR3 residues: CASSITPHFEQYF. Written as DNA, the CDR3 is TGTGCCAGCAGCATAACCCCACACTTCGAGCAGTACTTC.

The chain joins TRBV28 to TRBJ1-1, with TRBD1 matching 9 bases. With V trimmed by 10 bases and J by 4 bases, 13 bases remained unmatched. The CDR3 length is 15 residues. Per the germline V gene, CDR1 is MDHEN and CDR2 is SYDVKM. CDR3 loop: CAIHRDRDGGTEAFF. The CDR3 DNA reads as TGTGCCATCCATAGGGACAGGGATGGCGGCACTGAAGCTTTCTTT.